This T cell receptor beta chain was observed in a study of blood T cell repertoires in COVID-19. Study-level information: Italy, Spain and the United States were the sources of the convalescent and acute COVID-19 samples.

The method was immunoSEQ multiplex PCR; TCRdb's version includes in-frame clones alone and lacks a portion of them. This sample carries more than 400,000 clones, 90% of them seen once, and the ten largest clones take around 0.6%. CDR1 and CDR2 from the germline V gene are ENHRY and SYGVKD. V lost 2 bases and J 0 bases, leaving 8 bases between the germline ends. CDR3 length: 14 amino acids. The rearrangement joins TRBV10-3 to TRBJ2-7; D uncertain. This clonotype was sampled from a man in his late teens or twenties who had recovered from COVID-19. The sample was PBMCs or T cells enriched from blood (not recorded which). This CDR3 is CAISELLSSYEQYF. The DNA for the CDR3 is TGTGCCATCAGTGAGCTCCTAAGCTCCTACGAGCAGTACTTC.